Listed here are 2 T cell receptor beta chains from one sample, sequenced in a study of CD8+CD57+ T cells in acquired aplastic anemia. All sequencing subjects had displayed CD8+CD57+ cell expansion on flow cytometry. TCR beta VDJ and CDR3 profiles were obtained from a genomic DNA template. TCRdb re-derived calls from the reads in MiXCR, one entry per CDR3 protein. Counted here are about 160,000 distinct CDR3 sequences, about 70% occurring once; the ten biggest clones make up 45% to 60%. Sequenced: sorted CD4+, CD8+, or CD8+CD57+ T cells (not recorded which) from PBMCs. The receptors originated from a human donor with aplastic anemia.

This chain connects TRBV10-3 to TRBJ1-2; D is unresolved. Trimming stripped 6 bases from V and 2 bases from J, with 13 bases between. The CDR3 covers 14 residues. From germline, CDR1 is ENHRY and CDR2 SYGVKD. CDR3 sequence: CAISRPTGNYGYTF. CDR3 bases: TGTGCCATCAGCCGCCCGACGGGAAACTATGGCTACACCTTC.

This clonotype has a count of ten or more. The chain is built from TRBV7-8 and TRBJ2-1, with TRBD2 identical over 7 bases. CDR3 length: 16 amino acids. Germline CDR1 is SGHVS and CDR2 is FQNEAQ. The V gene end was trimmed by 1 base and the J gene end by 2 bases; junction bases not matched to a gene: 5. The CDR3 loop reads CASSLGREEAYNEQFF. For the CDR3, the DNA is TGTGCCAGCAGCTTAGGTCGGGAGGAGGCCTACAATGAGCAGTTCTTC.